A single TCR beta chain is shown here with its context. The sample is drawn from a study of blood T cell repertoires in COVID-19. As handled by the study authors: Reference gene primer amplification gave estimated nucleated cell counts. Here immunoSEQ multiplex PCR was the method, and the copy in TCRdb shows in-frame clones only, minus some. V and J calls and clone size follow that table, whereas D and trimming were derived from the DNA. The repertoire consists of some 26,000 clones, with roughly 76% occurring once and the leading ten covering roughly 40%. With 2 bases removed from V and 6 bases from J, the gap between germline ends came to 15 bases. Germline assignment: CDR1 LNHDA and CDR2 SQIVND (reference sequence). The length of the CDR3 is 15 residues.

The V call is TRBV19, the J call TRBJ2-3; tentative D call: TRBD1 (5 bases). The sample consisted of peripheral blood. This TCR came from a man aged 70-80 years with acute or convalescent COVID-19. CDR3 protein: CASSIQGVGSDTQYF. CDR3 DNA sequence: TGTGCCAGTAGTATACAAGGGGTCGGTTCGGATACGCAGTATTTT.